One sample yielded the 29 T cell receptor beta chains listed below, sequenced in a study of OX40 agonist ivuxolimab in advanced cancers. The data were produced by immunoSEQ multiplex PCR, yet TCRdb's version contains in-frame clones alone and is incomplete. Seen here are tens of thousands of clones, around 90% observed once, and the top ten hold about 0.3%. The sequencing used CD4+ or CD8+ T cells sorted from blood, collected in a trial of the OX40 agonist ivuxolimab. Receptors originate from an adult with an advanced solid tumor such as melanoma, head and neck, liver or kidney cancer.

This clone has just a few counts. The rearrangement uses TRBV12-5 and TRBJ2-2; D gene ambiguous. The CDR3 is 14 residues long. V lost 2 bases, J lost 2 bases, and 6 bases lay in between. Germline CDR1 is LGHNT and CDR2 is FRNRAP. In DNA form, the CDR3 reads TGTGCTAGTGGTTTGTCTCTTAACACCGGGGAGCTGTTTTTT. Amino acids: CASGLSLNTGELFF.

The chain couples TRBV5-1 to TRBJ1-1; a possible D gene is TRBD1 (6 bases). V lost 4 bases and J 5 bases, leaving 18 bases between the germline ends. This CDR3 is built from 15 residues. The germline CDR1 and CDR2 sequences are SGHRS and YFSETQ. The chain's CDR3 is CASSAYPGEATEAFF. The CDR3 nucleotides are TGCGCCAGCAGCGCGTACCCAGGGGAGGCGACTGAAGCTTTCTTT.

The chain combines TRBV4-1 with TRBJ2-5; a weak D match, TRBD2 (5 bases). Germline CDR1 MGHRA, CDR2 YSYEKL. V lost 6 bases and J lost 5, with 16 bases in between. CDR3 length equals 14 residues. The chain's CDR3 is CASRKTFSGETQYF. CDR3 nucleotide sequence: TGCGCCAGCAGGAAGACCTTTTCGGGGGAGACCCAGTACTTC.

The J gene is TRBJ2-2, the V gene TRBV11-3, with 7 positions matching TRBD1. Germline V gene data show CDR1 as SGHNT and CDR2 as YENEEA. After removal of 3 bases from V and 4 bases from J, the junction contained 5 bases not matched to a gene. CDR3 length equals 15 residues. The CDR3 sequence: CASSFGAGGTGELFF. As DNA, the CDR3 is TGTGCCAGCAGCTTTGGGGCAGGGGGCACCGGGGAGCTGTTTTTT.

The rearrangement joins TRBV18 to TRBJ2-1; 7 bases map to TRBD2. V lost 6 bases, J lost 8 bases, and 16 bases stayed unmatched. Germline assignment: CDR1 KGHSH and CDR2 LQKENI. The CDR3 has 16 amino acids. The DNA of the CDR3 is TGTGCCAGCTCGAGGGCCCAGAACCCCCGGGAGGATGAGCAGTTCTTC. It is translated as CASSRAQNPREDEQFF.

The chain links TRBV9 to TRBJ2-5; possible D gene TRBD1, 6 bases. The length of the CDR3 is 15 residues. Looked up from germline, CDR1 is SGDLS and CDR2 is YYNGEE. Trimming took off 4 bases at V and 2 bases at J, with 15 bases between the two ends. CDR3 protein: CASSKNRERQETQYF. Written as DNA, the CDR3 is TGTGCCAGCAGCAAAAACAGGGAGAGGCAAGAGACCCAGTACTTC.

V usage is TRBV5-1 and J usage is TRBJ1-6; 7 bases align to TRBD1. Per the germline V gene, CDR1 is SGHRS and CDR2 is YFSETQ. The J segment lost 5 bases and the V segment lost 0 bases, leaving 8 bases of the junction unmatched. There are 17 residues in the CDR3. The CDR3: CASSLGGGRGDNSPLHF. CDR3 nucleotide sequence: TGCGCCAGCAGCTTGGGAGGGGGCCGGGGCGATAATTCACCCCTCCACTTT.

The rearrangement links TRBV28 to TRBJ2-1; D is unclear. Trimming took off 1 base at V and 10 bases at J, with 8 bases between the two ends. The CDR3 sequence is 12 residues long. From germline, CDR1 is MDHEN and CDR2 SYDVKM. The CDR3 loop is CASSLLAKEQFF. The CDR3 coding sequence is TGTGCCAGCAGTTTATTGGCGAAAGAGCAGTTCTTC. The variable domain in full, completed from reference TRBV28 and TRBJ2-1, reads DVKVTQSSRYLVKRTGEKVFLECVQDMDHENMFWYRQDPGLGLRLIYFSYDVKMKEKGDIPEGYSVSREKKERFSLILESASTNQTSMYLCASSLLAKEQFFGPGTRLTVL.

V usage is TRBV30 and J usage is TRBJ2-5, with a tentative D call TRBD1 (6 bases). Germline V gene sequence: CDR1 GTSNPN, CDR2 SVGIG (reference sequence). Trimming removed 1 base at V and 1 base at J, with 13 bases between. The CDR3 is 15 residues long. CDR3 DNA sequence: TGTGCCTGGAGTGCCGTAACAGGGTTCCAAGAGACCCAGTACTTC. It encodes CAWSAVTGFQETQYF. The full variable domain, its missing parts supplied by reference TRBV30 and TRBJ2-5, is SQTIHQWPATLVQPVGSPLSLECTVEGTSNPNLYWYRQAAGRGLQLLFYSVGIGQISSEVPQNLSASRPQDRQFILSSKKLLLSDSGFYLCAWSAVTGFQETQYFGPGTRLLVL.

The chain joins TRBV9 to TRBJ2-7, with a weak D call TRBD1 (6 bases). Germline V CDR1 and CDR2: SGDLS, YYNGEE. The CDR3 covers 14 residues. The V gene lost 4 bases and the J gene lost 0 bases, with 11 bases spanning the gap. The DNA of the CDR3 is TGTGCCAGCAGCCCCGGACAGCCCTCCTACGAGCAGTACTTC. Its protein is CASSPGQPSYEQYF.

The chain carries TRBV10-3 and TRBJ1-3; TRBD1 is a possible D gene (6 bases). With 3 bases removed from V and 6 bases from J, the gap between germline ends came to 15 bases. The CDR3 consists of 15 residues. CDR1 ENHRY and CDR2 SYGVKD come from the germline V gene. CDR3 coding DNA: TGTGCCATCAGTGATCGCGGGGGGCGAGAAAACACCATATATTTT. Protein sequence: CAISDRGGRENTIYF.

The rearrangement uses TRBV6-4 and TRBJ1-1, with a weak D call TRBD1 (5 bases). CDR3 size: 13 residues. Per germline, CDR1 MRHNA and CDR2 SNTAGT. The V and J ends lost 6 bases and 3 bases respectively, with 11 bases between them. The DNA of the CDR3 is TGTGCCAGCAGAGAACAGGTGGACACTGAAGCTTTCTTT. As protein: CASREQVDTEAFF.

J is TRBJ1-2 and V is TRBV6-5; weak D call: TRBD1 (5 bases). CDR3 length: 13 amino acids. The ends were cut back, 8 bases at V and 4 bases at J, with 14 bases in the middle. CDR1 MNHEY and CDR2 SVGAGI come from the germline V gene. CDR3 bases: TGTGCCAGCCAAGGCACGGGGGGCTATGGCTACACCTTC. Translated: CASQGTGGYGYTF.

The chain is built from TRBV5-4 and TRBJ2-3; 9 bases line up with TRBD2. This CDR3 has 14 amino acids. CDR1 SGHNT and CDR2 YYREEE come from the germline V gene (reference sequence). V gave up 6 bases and J gave up 2 bases; unmatched junction bases: 4. Here the CDR3 reads CASNSGGFTDTQYF. DNA of the CDR3: TGTGCCAGCAACAGCGGGGGGTTCACAGATACGCAGTATTTT.

The rearrangement uses TRBV2 and TRBJ2-3, with D perhaps being TRBD1 or TRBD2 (7 bases each). This CDR3 is 15 amino acids long. The V and J ends lost 2 bases and 2 bases respectively, with 11 bases between them. Germline lookup yields CDR1 SNHLY and CDR2 FYNNEI. CDR3 bases: TGTGCCAGCAGTGAACAGGGGGGGAACACAGATACGCAGTATTTT. Translation gives CASSEQGGNTDTQYF.

The V and J genes are TRBV6-5 and TRBJ2-7; the match to TRBD1 covers 8 bases. V gave up 7 bases and J gave up 6 bases; unmatched junction bases: 11. The germline V gene has CDR1 MNHEY and CDR2 SVGAGI. CDR3 length: 14 amino acids. CDR3 DNA sequence: TGTGCCAGCAACCAAGGACAGGGCCACCGCGAGCAGTACTTC. Residues: CASNQGQGHREQYF.

This chain connects TRBV15 to TRBJ1-5, with D maybe TRBD1 (6 bases). This CDR3 spans 17 amino acids. Germline values: CDR1 LNHNV, CDR2 YYDKDF (reference sequence). V lost 0 bases to trimming and J lost 4 bases, with 16 bases between them. CDR3 loop: CATSRDPQGTRNQPQHF. The CDR3 DNA sequence: TGTGCCACCAGCAGAGACCCTCAGGGGACGAGGAATCAGCCCCAGCATTTT.

CDR3 bases: TGCAGCGTGGGAGTTGCAACTAATGAAAAACTGTTTTTT. Translation: CSVGVATNEKLFF. V and J are TRBV29-1 and TRBJ1-4; D gene unclear. V lost 6 bases and J lost 0, with 8 bases in between. The germline V gene has CDR1 SQVTM and CDR2 ANQGSEA. The CDR3 spans 13 residues.

The chain carries TRBV5-6 and TRBJ1-5; D not certain. This CDR3 is 15 amino acids long. The germline V gene encodes CDR1 SGHDT and CDR2 YYEEEE. With 4 bases removed from V and 0 bases from J, the gap between germline ends came to 11 bases. CDR3 loop: CASSRRMNSNQPQHF. The CDR3 DNA is TGTGCCAGCAGCCGACGAATGAATAGCAATCAGCCCCAGCATTTT.

The chain combines TRBV19 with TRBJ1-6; 8 bases are a match to TRBD1. The ends lost 4 bases at V and 7 bases at J; junction bases unmatched: 6. Germline lookup yields CDR1 LNHDA and CDR2 SQIVND (reference sequence). The CDR3 length is 15 residues. The DNA for the CDR3 is TGTGCCAGTAGTAGGAGGGGACAGGAGAATTCACCCCTCCACTTT. It specifies CASSRRGQENSPLHF.

The chain couples TRBV2 to TRBJ1-3, with D maybe TRBD1 (6 bases). Germline V CDR1 and CDR2: SNHLY, FYNNEI. Between the trimmed V and J ends, which lost 4 bases and 1 base, there was a span of 11 bases. This CDR3 has 15 amino acids. The CDR3 region is CASSGRTGSGNTIYF. The CDR3 DNA is TGTGCCAGCAGTGGCCGTACAGGGTCTGGAAACACCATATATTTT.

The chain recombines TRBV27 with TRBJ2-7; 9 positions match TRBD2. This CDR3 comprises 14 residues. Germline V lookup: CDR1 MNHEY, CDR2 SMNVEV (reference sequence). J was trimmed by 4 bases and V by 5 bases; bases with no gene match: 6. The CDR3 bases are TGTGCCAGCAGTCCCGGGACTAGCCCGTACGAGCAGTACTTC. Its protein product is CASSPGTSPYEQYF.

This chain joins TRBV9 and TRBJ2-3, with a weak D call TRBD2 (7 bases). V was trimmed by 2 bases and J by 6 bases, leaving 16 bases between them. The CDR3 spans 15 residues. The germline CDR1 and CDR2 sequences are SGDLS and YYNGEE. DNA for the CDR3: TGTGCCAGCAGCGTTTCGGAGGGGGGGCTTGATACGCAGTATTTT. Amino acid sequence: CASSVSEGGLDTQYF.

This chain joins TRBV6-1 and TRBJ2-1, with D tentatively TRBD2 (6 bases). Germline V gene lookup returns CDR1 MNHNS and CDR2 SASEGT. This CDR3 is built from 12 residues. V lost 9 bases and J lost 8, with 14 bases in between. The CDR3 DNA sequence: TGTGCCAGTCTCTCTGGGGGGTATGAGCAGTTCTTC. It encodes CASLSGGYEQFF.

The rearrangement links TRBV19 to TRBJ1-1; a weak D match, TRBD1 (6 bases). Germline V lookup: CDR1 LNHDA, CDR2 SQIVND (reference sequence). The V end lost 7 bases, the J end lost 0 bases, and 15 bases lay between the germline ends. This CDR3 has 15 residues. The CDR3 region has the DNA TGTGCCAGTACCAAATCACAGGGTTTGAACACTGAAGCTTTCTTT. It yields the protein CASTKSQGLNTEAFF.

The rearrangement uses TRBV7-2 and TRBJ2-2; 8 positions match TRBD1. V lost 4 bases to trimming and J lost 1 base; unmatched junction nucleotides: 14. The CDR3 runs 19 residues. CDR1 and CDR2 from the germline V gene are SGHTA and FQGNSA. The CDR3 DNA reads TGTGCCAGCAGCTCCCGGCTGGGGGCCGGGACAGGGAACACCGGGGAGCTGTTTTTT. Translating it yields CASSSRLGAGTGNTGELFF.

V is TRBV5-6 and J is TRBJ1-4; D is undetermined. Germline loops: CDR1 SGHDT, CDR2 YYEEEE. Deletions cut 6 bases from V and 4 bases from J, with 10 bases between. CDR3 length: 13 amino acids. In DNA form, the CDR3 reads TGTGCCAGCACCCTCCAAGTTAATGAAAAACTGTTTTTT. Translated: CASTLQVNEKLFF.

The rearrangement joins TRBV21-1 to TRBJ2-7; the D call TRBD1 from the table was never checked on the DNA. TRBV21-1 is an annotated pseudogene. The CDR3 covers 16 residues. The CDR3 protein is CASSRVGTQGAGEQYV. CDR3 sequence (DNA): TGTGCCAGCAGCAGAGTCGGTACGCAGGGGGCAGGAGAGCAGTACGTC.

This clone came up once. The chain carries TRBV6-1 and TRBJ1-5; weak D call: TRBD1 (5 bases). This CDR3 contains 14 residues. Germline V gene lookup returns CDR1 MNHNS and CDR2 SASEGT. Trimming pared 8 bases from V and 1 base from J, leaving 12 bases between. CDR3 in DNA: TGTGCCAGCCGGTCCGGGACCAGCAATCAGCCCCAGCATTTT. Encoded protein: CASRSGTSNQPQHF.